This passage covers 22 T cell receptor beta chains from one sample sequenced in a study of regulatory T cells in long-lasting Graves disease. To make TCR beta libraries, researchers used iRepertoire HTBI primers and Arm-PCR of CDR3 regions. TCRdb used MiXCR to reprocess the multiplex PCR reads, holding one entry per CDR3 protein. This repertoire shows a few hundred thousand distinct CDR3 sequences, around 20% found once; its top ten account for roughly 14%. Time point described: newly diagnosed GD, antithyroid drugs for less than 3 months. Construction of the TCR library relied on RNA isolated from PBMCs. Sequenced here: peripheral blood mononuclear cells (PBMCs), sampled at new diagnosis, from a patient treated with antithyroid drugs. These receptors were obtained from a female donor with Graves disease.

This clonotype was detected many times. The chain links TRBV19 to TRBJ2-3; 11 bases fit TRBD1. The CDR3 extends over 16 amino acids. Germline CDR1 and CDR2: LNHDA and SQIVND (reference sequence). Germline trimming cut 4 bases from V and 3 bases from J; bases unmatched to any gene: 6. The CDR3 loop is CASSRWTGGGTDTQYF. DNA of the CDR3: TGTGCCAGTAGTAGGTGGACAGGGGGCGGAACAGATACGCAGTATTTT. The variable domain in full, with the rest retrieved from reference TRBV19 and TRBJ2-3, is DGGITQSPKYLFRKEGQNVTLSCEQNLNHDAMYWYRQDPGQGLRLIYYSQIVNDFQKGDIAEGYSVSREKKESFPLTVTSAQKNPTAFYLCASSRWTGGGTDTQYFGPGTRLTVL.

The chain joins TRBV25-1 to TRBJ2-4; 9 positions match TRBD1. Trimming cost V 6 bases and J 0 bases; bases outside gene matches: 6. CDR3 length: 16 residues. The germline gives CDR1 MGHDK, CDR2 SYGVNS. The CDR3 spells CASSPGTGRAKNIQYF. The DNA for the CDR3 is TGTGCCAGCAGCCCCGGGACAGGGAGAGCCAAAAACATTCAGTACTTC. The variable domain in full, with the rest retrieved from reference TRBV25-1 and TRBJ2-4, is EADIYQTPRYLVIGTGKKITLECSQTMGHDKMYWYQQDPGMELHLIHYSYGVNSTEKGDLSSESTVSRIRTEHFPLTLESARPSHTSQYLCASSPGTGRAKNIQYFGAGTRLSVL.

This clonotype was observed many times. V is TRBV2 and J is TRBJ2-7; D is possibly TRBD1 (5 bases). There are 16 residues in the CDR3. V was trimmed by 1 base and J by 0 bases, leaving 13 bases between them. CDR1 and CDR2 (germline): SNHLY, FYNNEI. The DNA for the CDR3 is TGTGCCAGCAGTGAAGATCCCCAGGGCAGCTCCTACGAGCAGTACTTC. Translated: CASSEDPQGSSYEQYF.

The rearrangement links TRBV7-9 to TRBJ1-1, with 7 bases identical to TRBD1. This CDR3 contains 15 residues. CDR1 is SEHNR, CDR2 FQNEAQ, per germline (reference sequence). V was pared by 5 bases and J by 3 bases, with 9 bases of the junction left unmatched. The CDR3 region is CASSHRDSAYTEAFF. The CDR3, as DNA: TGTGCCAGCAGCCACCGGGACAGCGCCTACACTGAAGCTTTCTTT.

This clonotype was recorded many times. V is TRBV7-9 and J is TRBJ2-7, with 11 bases matching TRBD1. This CDR3 comprises 14 residues. V gave up 8 bases and J gave up 5 bases; unmatched junction bases: 8. From germline, CDR1 is SEHNR and CDR2 FQNEAQ (reference sequence). The CDR3 protein is CASRTPGQGDEQYF. The CDR3 region has the DNA TGTGCCAGCCGTACACCGGGACAGGGGGACGAGCAGTACTTC.

Ten or more counts support this clonotype. This sequence joins TRBV7-2 and TRBJ2-5; D unclear. The CDR3 extends over 15 amino acids. CDR1 is SGHTA, CDR2 FQGNSA, per germline. V lost 7 bases and J 4 bases, leaving 19 bases between the germline ends. The CDR3 sequence is CASTPTPNVVETQYF. CDR3 nucleotides: TGTGCCAGCACCCCAACCCCCAATGTGGTAGAGACCCAGTACTTC.

This clonotype was counted ten times or more. The chain uses TRBV7-2 and TRBJ2-5, with 8 bases aligning to TRBD1. The CDR3 is 15 amino acids. Trimming cost V 5 bases and J 6 bases; bases outside gene matches: 11. Germline assignment: CDR1 SGHTA and CDR2 FQGNSA. CDR3 sequence: CASSPRPRQGQTQYF. The CDR3 DNA is TGTGCCAGCAGCCCCCGCCCGAGACAGGGGCAGACCCAGTACTTC. The full variable domain, in which reference TRBV7-2 and TRBJ2-5 provide the parts outside the CDR3, is GAGVSQSPSNKVTEKGKDVELRCDPISGHTALYWYRQSLGQGLEFLIYFQGNSAPDKSGLPSDRFSAERTGGSVSTLTIQRTQQEDSAVYLCASSPRPRQGQTQYFGPGTRLLVL.

Turning to this clonotype: This may be a read error: a much more frequent sequence differs by one nucleotide. The CDR3 sequence is CASKSRDSGEVNQPQHF. The CDR3 DNA sequence: TGTGCCAGCAAATCGCGGGACAGCGGGGAGGTAAATCAGCCCCAGCATTTT. This chain uses TRBV10-3 with TRBJ1-5; 7 positions match TRBD1. V shed 10 bases, J shed 4 bases, and the junction held 19 bases outside the gene matches. The CDR3 length is 17 residues. CDR1 and CDR2 (germline): ENHRY, SYGVKD.

The chain combines TRBV2 with TRBJ2-3; 8 bases align to TRBD2. CDR3 length: 15 amino acids. V was clipped by 1 base and J by 1 base; unmatched bases: 1. Per germline, CDR1 SNHLY and CDR2 FYNNEI. The CDR3 nucleotides read TGTGCCAGCAGTGAAGAGACTAGCGGCACAGATACGCAGTATTTT. Its protein product is CASSEETSGTDTQYF.

This clonotype was detected many times. The chain carries TRBV6-2 or TRBV6-3 and TRBJ1-1; D uncertain. V shed 7 bases and J shed 2 bases, with 17 bases lying between them. The CDR3 is made up of 15 amino acids. Germline values: CDR1 MNHEY, CDR2 SVGEGT. CDR3 amino acids: CASTLSAGRNTEAFF. The CDR3 DNA reads as TGTGCCAGCACCCTATCGGCCGGGAGAAACACTGAAGCTTTCTTT.

This clonotype appeared many times. The chain couples TRBV9 to TRBJ2-1; D not resolved. V lost 4 bases to trimming and J lost 0 bases, with 14 bases between them. The CDR3 totals 16 residues. Germline CDR1 SGDLS, CDR2 YYNGEE. The CDR3 DNA follows: TGTGCCAGCAGCCCCCGCCTTGGAAACTCCTACAATGAGCAGTTCTTC. Amino acid sequence: CASSPRLGNSYNEQFF.

Ten or more counts support this clonotype. CDR3 amino acids: CSASDGSNEQFF. CDR3 nucleotide sequence: TGCAGTGCTTCGGACGGATCCAATGAGCAGTTCTTC. The V call is TRBV20-1, the J call TRBJ2-1; D gene uncertain. Germline lookup yields CDR1 DFQATT and CDR2 SNEGSKA (reference sequence). The CDR3 is made up of 12 amino acids. The V gene lost 5 bases and the J gene lost 6 bases, with 11 bases spanning the gap.

In this sample, this clonotype turned up many times. The V call is TRBV5-1, the J call TRBJ2-7; D call uncertain. V lost 0 bases and J lost 0, with 4 bases in between. Germline CDR1 is SGHRS and CDR2 is YFSETQ. The CDR3 extends over 13 amino acids. The chain's CDR3 is CASSLEYSYEQYF. The CDR3 nucleotides read TGCGCCAGCAGCTTGGAGTACTCCTACGAGCAGTACTTC.

V and J are TRBV7-3 and TRBJ2-1, with D perhaps TRBD2 (5 bases). This CDR3 has 13 amino acids. CDR1 is SGHTA and CDR2 is FQGTGA in the germline V gene. V was shortened by 5 bases and J by 3 bases, with 8 bases between the two germline ends. CDR3 region: CASSIDYYNEQFF. In DNA, the CDR3 is TGTGCCAGCAGCATAGACTACTACAATGAGCAGTTCTTC. Drawing the rest from reference TRBV7-3 and TRBJ2-1, the complete variable domain is GAGVSQTPSNKVTEKGKYVELRCDPISGHTALYWYRQSLGQGPEFLIYFQGTGAADDSGLPNDRFFAVRPEGSVSTLKIQRTERGDSAVYLCASSIDYYNEQFFGPGTRLTVL.

This clonotype was found many times. The gene calls are TRBV5-8 and TRBJ1-2; the D gene is possibly TRBD1 (5 bases). Trimming removed 4 bases at V and 3 bases at J, with 16 bases between. This CDR3 comprises 15 residues. CDR1 and CDR2 (germline): SGHTS, YDEGEE. The CDR3 sequence: CASSRDAGWDYGYTF. CDR3 nucleotide sequence: TGTGCCAGCAGCCGGGACGCCGGTTGGGACTATGGCTACACCTTC.

Comment on this clonotype: This may be a read error, as it is one base from a much larger clone. The V call is TRBV6-2 or TRBV6-3, the J call TRBJ2-2, with a weak D call TRBD2 (6 bases). Germline loops: CDR1 MNHEY, CDR2 SVGEGT. This CDR3 has 14 amino acids. CDR3 amino acids: CASSKTSATGGLFF. The CDR3 DNA is TGTGCCAGCAGTAAGACTAGTGCCACCGGGGGGCTGTTTTTT.

This clonotype has a count of ten or more. The J gene is TRBJ2-7, the V gene TRBV20-1; 7 bases agree with TRBD2. The V gene end was trimmed by 5 bases and the J gene end by 6 bases; junction bases not matched to a gene: 10. The CDR3 totals 13 residues. Per the germline V gene, CDR1 is DFQATT and CDR2 is SNEGSKA (reference sequence). The CDR3 DNA sequence: TGCAGTGCTGGACTAGTGGAAAGTGTCGAGCAGTACTTC. This codes for CSAGLVESVEQYF.

At least ten counts were recorded for this clonotype. The J gene is TRBJ1-1, the V gene TRBV9; 7 bases are shared with TRBD1. From germline, CDR1 is SGDLS and CDR2 YYNGEE. This CDR3 comprises 12 residues. Trimming took 3 bases from V and 8 from J; bases not matched to a gene: 4. CDR3 region: CASSAPTGEAFF. CDR3 in DNA: TGTGCCAGCAGCGCCCCGACAGGGGAAGCTTTCTTT.

The V call is TRBV19, the J call TRBJ2-3; 9 nucleotides agree with TRBD2. The V segment lost 9 bases and the J segment 4 bases; nucleotides outside the gene matches: 11. CDR1 is LNHDA, CDR2 SQIVND, per germline (reference sequence). The CDR3 sequence is 15 residues long. CDR3 loop: CASNVPGLAADTQYF. CDR3 nucleotides: TGTGCCAGCAATGTCCCGGGACTAGCTGCAGATACGCAGTATTTT.

This clonotype was detected a few times. The chain has TRBV27 and TRBJ2-7; a possible D gene is TRBD1 (7 bases). V gave up 0 bases and J gave up 6 bases, with 15 bases separating them. The CDR3 covers 15 residues. Germline V gene sequence: CDR1 MNHEY, CDR2 SMNVEV (reference sequence). The chain's CDR3 is CASSLSGGGRGEQYF. CDR3 in DNA: TGTGCCAGCAGTTTATCTGGAGGGGGCCGGGGCGAGCAGTACTTC.

This clonotype was seen more than once but under ten times. V gene TRBV27 combines with J gene TRBJ1-1; perhaps TRBD1 as D (6 bases). Germline CDR1 is MNHEY and CDR2 is SMNVEV (reference sequence). V lost 5 bases, J lost 7 bases, and 11 bases lay in between. This CDR3 comprises 12 residues. The CDR3 DNA reads TGTGCCAGCAGTCCAGGGACACGTGAAGCTTTCTTT. It yields the protein CASSPGTREAFF.

This clonotype was found many times. This sequence joins TRBV28 and TRBJ1-5; D is ambiguous. CDR3 length: 16 residues. V was pared by 5 bases and J by 2 bases, with 16 bases between. Per the germline V gene, CDR1 is MDHEN and CDR2 is SYDVKM. CDR3 nucleotide sequence: TGTGCCAGCAGTCCCTCGTCTTCTGGGGGCAATCAGCCCCAGCATTTT. It codes for CASSPSSSGGNQPQHF.